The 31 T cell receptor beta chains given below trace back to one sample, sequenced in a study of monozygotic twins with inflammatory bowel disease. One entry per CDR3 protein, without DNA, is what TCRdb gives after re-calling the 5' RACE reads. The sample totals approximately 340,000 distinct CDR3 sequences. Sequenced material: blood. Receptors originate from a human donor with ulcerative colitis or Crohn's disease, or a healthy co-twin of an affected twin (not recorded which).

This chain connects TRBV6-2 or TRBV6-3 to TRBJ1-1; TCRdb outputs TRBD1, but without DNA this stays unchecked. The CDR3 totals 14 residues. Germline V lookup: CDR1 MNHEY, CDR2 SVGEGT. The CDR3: CASRNRVWNTEAFF.

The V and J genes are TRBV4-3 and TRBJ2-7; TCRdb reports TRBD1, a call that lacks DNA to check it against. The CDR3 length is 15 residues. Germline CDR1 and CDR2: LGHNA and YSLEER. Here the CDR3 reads CASSQGGGDPYEQYF.

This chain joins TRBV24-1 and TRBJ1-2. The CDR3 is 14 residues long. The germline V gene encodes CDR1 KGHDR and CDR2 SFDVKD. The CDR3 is CATSDLEINYGYTF.

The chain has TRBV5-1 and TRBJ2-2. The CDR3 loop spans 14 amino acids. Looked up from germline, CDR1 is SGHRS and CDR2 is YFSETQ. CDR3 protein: CASSRWGNTGELFF.

The CDR3 protein is CASSQRTGPGELFF. The genes are TRBV7-2 and TRBJ2-2; the D call from TCRdb, TRBD1, cannot be confirmed without DNA. The CDR3 extends over 14 amino acids. Germline CDR1 SGHTA, CDR2 FQGNSA.

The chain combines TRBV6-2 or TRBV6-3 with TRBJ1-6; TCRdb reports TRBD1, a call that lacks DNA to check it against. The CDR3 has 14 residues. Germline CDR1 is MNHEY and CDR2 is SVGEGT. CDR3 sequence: CASSDHGLPSPLHF.

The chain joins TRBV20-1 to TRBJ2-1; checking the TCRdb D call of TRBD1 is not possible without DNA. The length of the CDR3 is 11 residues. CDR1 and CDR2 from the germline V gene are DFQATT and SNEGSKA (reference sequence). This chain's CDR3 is CSAHRQGPQFF.

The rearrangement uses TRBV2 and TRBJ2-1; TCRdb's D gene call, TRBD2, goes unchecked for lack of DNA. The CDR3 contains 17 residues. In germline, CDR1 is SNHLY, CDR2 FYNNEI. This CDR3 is CASSEEELAGTQNEQFF. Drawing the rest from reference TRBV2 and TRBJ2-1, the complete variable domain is EPEVTQTPSHQVTQMGQEVILRCVPISNHLYFYWYRQILGQKVEFLVSFYNNEISEKSEIFDDQFSVERPDGSNFTLKIRSTKLEDSAMYFCASSEEELAGTQNEQFFGPGTRLTVL.

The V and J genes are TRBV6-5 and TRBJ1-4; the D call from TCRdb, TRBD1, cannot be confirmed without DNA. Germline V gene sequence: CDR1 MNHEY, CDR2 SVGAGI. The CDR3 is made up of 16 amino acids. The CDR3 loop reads CASSYSMGRDAEKLFF.

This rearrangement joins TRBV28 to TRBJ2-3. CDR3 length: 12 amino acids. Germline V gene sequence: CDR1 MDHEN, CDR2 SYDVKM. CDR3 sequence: CASSPRKYKGYF. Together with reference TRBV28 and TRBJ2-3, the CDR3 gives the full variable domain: DVKVTQSSRYLVKRTGEKVFLECVQDMDHENMFWYRQDPGLGLRLIYFSYDVKMKEKGDIPEGYSVSREKKERFSLILESASTNQTSMYLCASSPRKYKGYFGPGTRLTVL.

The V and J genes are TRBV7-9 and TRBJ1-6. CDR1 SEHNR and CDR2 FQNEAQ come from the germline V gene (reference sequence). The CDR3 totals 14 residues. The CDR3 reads CASSSEGNNSPLHF.

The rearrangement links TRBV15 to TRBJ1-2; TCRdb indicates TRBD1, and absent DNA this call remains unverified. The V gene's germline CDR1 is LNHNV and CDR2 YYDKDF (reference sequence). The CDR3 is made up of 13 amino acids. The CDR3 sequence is CATSRAPANGYTF.

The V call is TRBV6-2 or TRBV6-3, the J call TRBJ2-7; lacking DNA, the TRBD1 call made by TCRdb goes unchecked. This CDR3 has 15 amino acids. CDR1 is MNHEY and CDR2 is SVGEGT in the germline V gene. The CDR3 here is CASRRYRGASYEQYF.

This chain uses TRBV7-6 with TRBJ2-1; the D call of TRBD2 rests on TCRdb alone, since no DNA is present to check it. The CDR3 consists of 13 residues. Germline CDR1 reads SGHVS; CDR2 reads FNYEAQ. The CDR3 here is CASSGREGGEQFF.

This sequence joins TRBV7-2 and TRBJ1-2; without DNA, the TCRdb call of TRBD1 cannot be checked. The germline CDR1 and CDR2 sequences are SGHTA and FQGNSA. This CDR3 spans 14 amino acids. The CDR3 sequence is CASRPGTGGLGYTF.

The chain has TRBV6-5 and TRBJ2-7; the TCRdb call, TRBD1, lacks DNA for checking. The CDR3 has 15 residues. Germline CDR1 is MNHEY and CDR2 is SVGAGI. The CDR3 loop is CASSYPHRTGSEQYF.

The CDR3 protein is CASSHHPSVNTGELFF. The chain recombines TRBV7-7 with TRBJ2-2; TCRdb's D call of TRBD2 is untestable without DNA. The CDR3 is made up of 16 amino acids. Germline V gene lookup returns CDR1 SSHAT and CDR2 FNYEAQ (reference sequence).

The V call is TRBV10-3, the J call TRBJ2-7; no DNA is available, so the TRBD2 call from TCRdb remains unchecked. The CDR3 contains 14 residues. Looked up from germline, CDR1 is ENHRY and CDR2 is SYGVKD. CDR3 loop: CAISELPSGLEQYF.

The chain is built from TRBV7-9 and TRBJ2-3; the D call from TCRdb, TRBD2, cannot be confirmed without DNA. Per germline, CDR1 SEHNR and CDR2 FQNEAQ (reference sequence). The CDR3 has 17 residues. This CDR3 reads CASSLPFSSGSPDTQYF.

CDR3 protein: CSVTRTGNSYEQYF. This chain uses TRBV29-1 with TRBJ2-7; TCRdb calls TRBD1, which cannot be checked without DNA. From germline, CDR1 is SQVTM and CDR2 ANQGSEA. CDR3 length: 14 amino acids.

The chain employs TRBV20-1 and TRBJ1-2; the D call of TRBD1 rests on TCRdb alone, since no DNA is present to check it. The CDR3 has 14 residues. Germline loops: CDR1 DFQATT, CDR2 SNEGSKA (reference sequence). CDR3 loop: CSATPGQGFYGYTF.

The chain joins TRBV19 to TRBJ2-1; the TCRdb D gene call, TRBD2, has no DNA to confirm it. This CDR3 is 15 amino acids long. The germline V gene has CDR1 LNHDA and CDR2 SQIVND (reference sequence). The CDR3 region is CASSTLAGGFNEQFF.

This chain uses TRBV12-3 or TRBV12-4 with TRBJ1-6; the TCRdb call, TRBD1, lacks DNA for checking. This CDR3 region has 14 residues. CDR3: CASSGTGGYSPLHF.

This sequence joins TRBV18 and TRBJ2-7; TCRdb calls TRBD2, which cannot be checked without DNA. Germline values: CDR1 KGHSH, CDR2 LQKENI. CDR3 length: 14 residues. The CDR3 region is CASSGTGHEYEQYF.

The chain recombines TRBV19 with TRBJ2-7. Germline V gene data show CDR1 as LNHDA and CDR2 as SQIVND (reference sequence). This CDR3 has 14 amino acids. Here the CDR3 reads CASSKRSSSYEQYF.

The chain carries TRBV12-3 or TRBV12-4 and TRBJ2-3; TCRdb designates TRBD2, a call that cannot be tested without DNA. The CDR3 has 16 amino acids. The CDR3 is CASRKGVAASTDTQYF.

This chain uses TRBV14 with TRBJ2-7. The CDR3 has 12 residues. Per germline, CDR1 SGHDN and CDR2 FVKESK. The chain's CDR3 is CASSQTDVRQYF.

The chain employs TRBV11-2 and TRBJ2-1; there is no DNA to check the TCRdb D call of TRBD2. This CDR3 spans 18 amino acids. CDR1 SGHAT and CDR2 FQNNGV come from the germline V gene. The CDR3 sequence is CASSARGTSGSHGEEQFF.

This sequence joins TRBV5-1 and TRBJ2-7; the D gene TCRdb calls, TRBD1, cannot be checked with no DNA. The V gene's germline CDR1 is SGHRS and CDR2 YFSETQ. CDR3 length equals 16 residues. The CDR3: CASSPGPGQGYYEQYF. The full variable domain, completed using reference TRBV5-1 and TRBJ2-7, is KAGVTQTPRYLIKTRGQQVTLSCSPISGHRSVSWYQQTPGQGLQFLFEYFSETQRNKGNFPGRFSGRQFSNSRSEMNVSTLELGDSALYLCASSPGPGQGYYEQYFGPGTRLTVT.

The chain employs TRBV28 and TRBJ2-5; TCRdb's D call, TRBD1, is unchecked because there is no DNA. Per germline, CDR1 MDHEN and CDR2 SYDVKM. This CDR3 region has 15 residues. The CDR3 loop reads CASSFRDSLSETQYF.

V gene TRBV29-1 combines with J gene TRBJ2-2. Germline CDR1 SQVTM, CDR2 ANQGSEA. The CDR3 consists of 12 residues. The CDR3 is CSVTANTGELFF.